This T cell receptor beta chain was recorded in a study of T cell responses to AZD1222 COVID-19 vaccine. The study, taken as a whole, reports: A mostly white British donor set with more females was recruited, and clonal diversity was possibly underestimated.

The table lists this clone with a count of one. The antigen is unknown. The germline V gene encodes CDR1 SGHTA and CDR2 FQGNSA. The CDR3 is made up of 15 amino acids. V lost 5 bases and J lost 0; bases outside the gene matches: 7. Assay: immunoSEQ multiplex PCR; the TCRdb copy retains only in-frame clones and omits some. Among tens of thousands of clones listed, approximately 92% were seen once. The chain uses TRBV7-2 and TRBJ2-7; 7 bases map to TRBD1. The receptor's source is an adult in good health. The starting material was peripheral blood, obtained on day 0 of AZD1222 vaccination. Here the CDR3 reads CASSARQGGSYEQYF. The CDR3 nucleotides are TGTGCCAGCAGCGCAAGACAGGGTGGCTCCTACGAGCAGTACTTC.